What follows is one TCR beta chain and its context. Original processing notes: ImmunoSEQ sequences covered only the junction and lacked quality scores; filtering therefore differed. Using immunoSEQ multiplex PCR, the repertoire was profiled, and TCRdb retains in-frame clones only, with some absent. The V and J calls and the clone size are those of that table, but D and trimming were determined from the DNA. The table has around 980,000 clones, approximately 80% seen once. This sample is drawn from a study of shared clonotypes between healthy human individuals. Overall study context: The cohort comprised a couple of women and a few men. Their ages spanned 18 to 49 years.

This CDR3 region has 14 residues. Trimming stripped 6 bases from V and 8 bases from J, with 19 bases between. CDR1 is MNHEY and CDR2 is SVGAGI in the germline V gene. The V and J genes are TRBV6-5 and TRBJ1-2; D possibly corresponds to TRBD1 (5 bases). The specimen was memory CD4+ T cells from PBMCs. The subset is: CD45RA-negative fraction. The origin of this receptor is a man in his late teens or twenties in good health. Some clones in this sample may be carry-over from other donors' samples. The CDR3 DNA reads as TGTGCCAGCAGCCCAAACCTCGGACATCCCGGCTACACCTTC. This sequence encodes CASSPNLGHPGYTF.